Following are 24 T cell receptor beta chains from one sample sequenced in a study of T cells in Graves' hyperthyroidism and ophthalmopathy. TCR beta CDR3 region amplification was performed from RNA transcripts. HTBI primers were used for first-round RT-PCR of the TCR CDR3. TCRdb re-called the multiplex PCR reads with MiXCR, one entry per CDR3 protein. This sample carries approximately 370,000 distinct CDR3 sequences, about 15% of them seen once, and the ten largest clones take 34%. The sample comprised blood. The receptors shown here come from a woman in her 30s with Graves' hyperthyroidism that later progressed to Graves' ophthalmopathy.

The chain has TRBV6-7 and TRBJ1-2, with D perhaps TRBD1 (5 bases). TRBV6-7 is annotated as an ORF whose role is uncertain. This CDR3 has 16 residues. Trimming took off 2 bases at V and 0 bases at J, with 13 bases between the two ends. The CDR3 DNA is TGTGCCAGCAGTTACATAGGCGGCAGGGCTAACTATGGCTACACCTTC. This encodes CASSYIGGRANYGYTF.

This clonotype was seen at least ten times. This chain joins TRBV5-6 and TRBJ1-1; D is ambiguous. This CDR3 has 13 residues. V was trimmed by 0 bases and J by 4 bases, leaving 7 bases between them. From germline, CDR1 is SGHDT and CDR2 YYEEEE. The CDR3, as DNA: TGTGCCAGCAGCTTGGCCGATATCACTGAAGCTTTCTTT. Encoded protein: CASSLADITEAFF.

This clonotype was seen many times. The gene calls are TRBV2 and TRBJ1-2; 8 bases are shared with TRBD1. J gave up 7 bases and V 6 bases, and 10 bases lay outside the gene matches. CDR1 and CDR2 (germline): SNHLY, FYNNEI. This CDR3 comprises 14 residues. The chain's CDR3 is CASRDGRGHRGYTF. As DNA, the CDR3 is TGTGCCAGCAGGGACGGCAGGGGGCATCGTGGCTACACCTTC.

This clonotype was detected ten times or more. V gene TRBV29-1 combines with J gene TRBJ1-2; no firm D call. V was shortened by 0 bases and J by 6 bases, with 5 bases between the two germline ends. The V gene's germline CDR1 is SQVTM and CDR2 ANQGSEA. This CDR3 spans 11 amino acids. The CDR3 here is CSVEDLNGYTF. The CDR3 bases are TGCAGCGTTGAAGATCTGAATGGCTACACCTTC.

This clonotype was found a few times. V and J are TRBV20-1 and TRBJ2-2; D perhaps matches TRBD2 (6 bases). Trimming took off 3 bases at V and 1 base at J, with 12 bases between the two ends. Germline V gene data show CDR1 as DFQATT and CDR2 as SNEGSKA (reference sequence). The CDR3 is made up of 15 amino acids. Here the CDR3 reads CSARGTSLNTGELFF. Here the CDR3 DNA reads TGCAGTGCTAGGGGTACTAGCTTGAACACCGGGGAGCTGTTTTTT.

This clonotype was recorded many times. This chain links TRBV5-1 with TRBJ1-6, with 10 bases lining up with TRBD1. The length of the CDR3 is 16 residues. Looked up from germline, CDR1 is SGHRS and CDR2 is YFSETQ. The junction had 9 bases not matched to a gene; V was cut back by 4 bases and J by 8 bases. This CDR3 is CASSLGQGETHSPLHF. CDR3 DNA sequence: TGCGCCAGCAGCCTCGGACAGGGGGAAACCCATTCACCCCTCCACTTT.

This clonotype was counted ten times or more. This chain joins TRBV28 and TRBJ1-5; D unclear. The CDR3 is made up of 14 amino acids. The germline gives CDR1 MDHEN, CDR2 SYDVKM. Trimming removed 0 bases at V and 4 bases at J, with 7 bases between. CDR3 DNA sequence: TGTGCCAGCAGTTTATGGCAGAGAAATCAGCCCCAGCATTTT. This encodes CASSLWQRNQPQHF. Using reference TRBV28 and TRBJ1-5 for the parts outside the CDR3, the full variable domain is DVKVTQSSRYLVKRTGEKVFLECVQDMDHENMFWYRQDPGLGLRLIYFSYDVKMKEKGDIPEGYSVSREKKERFSLILESASTNQTSMYLCASSLWQRNQPQHFGDGTRLSIL.

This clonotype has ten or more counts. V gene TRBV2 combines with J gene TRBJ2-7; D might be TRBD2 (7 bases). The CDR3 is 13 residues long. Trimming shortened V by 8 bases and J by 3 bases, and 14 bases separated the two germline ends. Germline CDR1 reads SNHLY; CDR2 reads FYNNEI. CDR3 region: CASLGGPLYEQYF. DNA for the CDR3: TGTGCCAGCCTGGGGGGGCCCCTCTACGAGCAGTACTTC.

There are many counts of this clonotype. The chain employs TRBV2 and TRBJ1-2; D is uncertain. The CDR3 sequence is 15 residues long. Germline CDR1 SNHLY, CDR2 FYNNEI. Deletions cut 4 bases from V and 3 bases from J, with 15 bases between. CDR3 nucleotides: TGTGCCAGCAGTGTACCATGGACGGACGACTATGGCTACACCTTC. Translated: CASSVPWTDDYGYTF.

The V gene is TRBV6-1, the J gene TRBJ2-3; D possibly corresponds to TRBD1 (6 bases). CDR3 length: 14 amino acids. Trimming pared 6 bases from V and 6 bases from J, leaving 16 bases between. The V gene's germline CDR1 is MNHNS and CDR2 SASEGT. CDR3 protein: CASRRDIVGDTQYF. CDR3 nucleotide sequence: TGTGCCAGCAGACGGGACATAGTGGGGGATACGCAGTATTTT.

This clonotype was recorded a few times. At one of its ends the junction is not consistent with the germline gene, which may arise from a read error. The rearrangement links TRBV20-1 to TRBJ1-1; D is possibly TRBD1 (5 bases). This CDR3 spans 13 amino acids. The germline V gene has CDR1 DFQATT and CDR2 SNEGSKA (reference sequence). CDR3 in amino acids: CSATRELNTKAFF. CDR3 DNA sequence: TGCAGTGCGACCAGGGAGCTGAACACTAAAGCTTTCTTT.

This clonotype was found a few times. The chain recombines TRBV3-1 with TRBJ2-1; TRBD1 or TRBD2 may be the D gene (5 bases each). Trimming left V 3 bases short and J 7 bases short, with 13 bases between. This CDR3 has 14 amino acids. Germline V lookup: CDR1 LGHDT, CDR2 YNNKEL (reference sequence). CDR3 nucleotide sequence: TGTGCCAGCAGCCAGGCTGCAGGGACGAATGAGCAGTTCTTC. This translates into CASSQAAGTNEQFF.

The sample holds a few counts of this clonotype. CDR3 region: CASKAHYTEAFF. As DNA, the CDR3 is TGTGCCAGCAAGGCCCACTACACTGAAGCTTTCTTT. This chain uses TRBV2 with TRBJ1-1; D unclear. This CDR3 comprises 12 residues. Germline V gene lookup returns CDR1 SNHLY and CDR2 FYNNEI. With 7 bases removed from V and 3 bases from J, the gap between germline ends came to 9 bases.

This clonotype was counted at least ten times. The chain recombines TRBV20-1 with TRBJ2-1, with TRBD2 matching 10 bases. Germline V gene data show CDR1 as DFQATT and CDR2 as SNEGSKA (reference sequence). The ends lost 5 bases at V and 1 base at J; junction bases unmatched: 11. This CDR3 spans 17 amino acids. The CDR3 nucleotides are TGCAGTGCTCAGGCCGCTAGCGGGAGTGGTTCCTACAATGAGCAGTTCTTC. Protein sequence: CSAQAASGSGSYNEQFF.

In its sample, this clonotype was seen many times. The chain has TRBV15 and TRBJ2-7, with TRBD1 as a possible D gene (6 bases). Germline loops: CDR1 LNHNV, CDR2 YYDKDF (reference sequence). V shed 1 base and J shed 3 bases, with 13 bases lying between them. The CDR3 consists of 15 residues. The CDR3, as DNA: TGTGCCACCAGCAGAGGTGGGGGCACCGACTACGAGCAGTACTTC. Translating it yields CATSRGGGTDYEQYF.

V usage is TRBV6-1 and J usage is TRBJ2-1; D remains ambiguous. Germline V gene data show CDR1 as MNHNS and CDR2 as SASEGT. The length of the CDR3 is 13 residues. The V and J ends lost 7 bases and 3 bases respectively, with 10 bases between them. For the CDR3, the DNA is TGTGCCAGCACCCAGGCCGTCTACAATGAGCAGTTCTTC. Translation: CASTQAVYNEQFF.

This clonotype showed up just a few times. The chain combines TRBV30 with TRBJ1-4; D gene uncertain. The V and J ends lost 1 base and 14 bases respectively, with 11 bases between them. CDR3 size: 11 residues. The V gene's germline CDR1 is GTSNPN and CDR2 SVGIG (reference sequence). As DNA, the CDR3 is TGTGCCTGGAGTGCCGGGATCAGCCTGTTTTTT. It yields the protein CAWSAGISLFF.

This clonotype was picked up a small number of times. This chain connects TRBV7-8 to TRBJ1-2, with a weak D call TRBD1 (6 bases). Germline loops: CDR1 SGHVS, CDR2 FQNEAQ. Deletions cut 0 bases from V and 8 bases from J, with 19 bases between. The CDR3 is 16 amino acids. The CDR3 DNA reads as TGTGCCAGCAGCTTAGCCGGGGACACCGCCAGGAAGGGCTACACCTTC. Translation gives CASSLAGDTARKGYTF.

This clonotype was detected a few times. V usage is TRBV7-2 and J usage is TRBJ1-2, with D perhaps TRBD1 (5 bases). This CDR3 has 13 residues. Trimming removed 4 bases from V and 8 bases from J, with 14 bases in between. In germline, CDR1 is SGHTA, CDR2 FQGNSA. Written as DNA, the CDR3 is TGTGCCAGCAGCTGGAAAACACGGGGGGGCTACACCTTC. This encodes CASSWKTRGGYTF. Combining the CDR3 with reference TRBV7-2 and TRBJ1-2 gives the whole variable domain GAGVSQSPSNKVTEKGKDVELRCDPISGHTALYWYRQSLGQGLEFLIYFQGNSAPDKSGLPSDRFSAERTGGSVSTLTIQRTQQEDSAVYLCASSWKTRGGYTFGSGTRLTVV.

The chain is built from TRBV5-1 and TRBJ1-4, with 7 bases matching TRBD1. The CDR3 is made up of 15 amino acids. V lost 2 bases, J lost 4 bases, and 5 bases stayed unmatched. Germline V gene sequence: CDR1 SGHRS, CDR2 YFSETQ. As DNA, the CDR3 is TGCGCCAGCAGCTTATCAACAGGGGTTAATGAAAAACTGTTTTTT. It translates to CASSLSTGVNEKLFF.

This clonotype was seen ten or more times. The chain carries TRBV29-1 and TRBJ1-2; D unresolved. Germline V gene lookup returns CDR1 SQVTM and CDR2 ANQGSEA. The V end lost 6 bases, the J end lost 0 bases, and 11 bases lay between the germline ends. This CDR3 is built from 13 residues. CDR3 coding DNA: TGCAGCGTCCGGGATCGCTCTAACTATGGCTACACCTTC. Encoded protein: CSVRDRSNYGYTF. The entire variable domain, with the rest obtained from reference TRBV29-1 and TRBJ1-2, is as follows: SAVISQKPSRDICQRGTSLTIQCQVDSQVTMMFWYRQQPGQSLTLIATANQGSEATYESGFVIDKFPISRPNLTFSTLTVSNMSPEDSSIYLCSVRDRSNYGYTFGSGTRLTVV.

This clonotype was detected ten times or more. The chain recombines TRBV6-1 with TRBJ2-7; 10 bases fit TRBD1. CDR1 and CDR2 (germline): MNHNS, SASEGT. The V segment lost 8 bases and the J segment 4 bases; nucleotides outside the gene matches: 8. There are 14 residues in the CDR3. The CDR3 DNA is TGTGCCAGCGAAACCGGGACAGGGGTTTACGAGCAGTACTTC. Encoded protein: CASETGTGVYEQYF.

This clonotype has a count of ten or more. CDR3 sequence (DNA): TGTGCCAGCAGTCATACAGGGGGCGCAGCCAATGAGCAGTTCTTC. Protein sequence: CASSHTGGAANEQFF. The V gene is TRBV11-3, the J gene TRBJ2-1; 9 nucleotides line up with TRBD1. With 6 bases clipped from V and 6 bases from J, the junction kept 9 bases outside the gene matches. The CDR3 is 15 residues long. CDR1 SGHNT and CDR2 YENEEA come from the germline V gene.

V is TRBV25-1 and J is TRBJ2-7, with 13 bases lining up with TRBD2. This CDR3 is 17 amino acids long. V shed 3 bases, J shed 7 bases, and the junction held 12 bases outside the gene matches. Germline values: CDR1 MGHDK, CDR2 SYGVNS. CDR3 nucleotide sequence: TGTGCCAGCAGTGACCGGACTAGCGGGAGTAGAAACAATGAGCAGTACTTC. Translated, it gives CASSDRTSGSRNNEQYF.